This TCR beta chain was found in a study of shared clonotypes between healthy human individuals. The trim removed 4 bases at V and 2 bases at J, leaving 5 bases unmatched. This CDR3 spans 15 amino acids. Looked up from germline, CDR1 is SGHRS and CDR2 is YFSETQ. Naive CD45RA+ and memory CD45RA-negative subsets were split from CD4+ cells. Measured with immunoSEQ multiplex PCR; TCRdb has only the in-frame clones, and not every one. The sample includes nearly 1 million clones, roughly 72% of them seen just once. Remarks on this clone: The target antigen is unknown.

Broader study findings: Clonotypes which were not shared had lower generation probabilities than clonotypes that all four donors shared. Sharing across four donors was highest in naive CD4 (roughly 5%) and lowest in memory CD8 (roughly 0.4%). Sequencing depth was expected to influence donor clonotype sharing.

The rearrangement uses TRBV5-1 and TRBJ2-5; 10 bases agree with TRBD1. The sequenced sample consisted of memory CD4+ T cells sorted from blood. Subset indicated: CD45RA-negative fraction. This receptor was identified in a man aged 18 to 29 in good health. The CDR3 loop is CASSDGQGGQETQYF. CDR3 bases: TGCGCCAGCAGCGACGGACAGGGGGGACAAGAGACCCAGTACTTC.